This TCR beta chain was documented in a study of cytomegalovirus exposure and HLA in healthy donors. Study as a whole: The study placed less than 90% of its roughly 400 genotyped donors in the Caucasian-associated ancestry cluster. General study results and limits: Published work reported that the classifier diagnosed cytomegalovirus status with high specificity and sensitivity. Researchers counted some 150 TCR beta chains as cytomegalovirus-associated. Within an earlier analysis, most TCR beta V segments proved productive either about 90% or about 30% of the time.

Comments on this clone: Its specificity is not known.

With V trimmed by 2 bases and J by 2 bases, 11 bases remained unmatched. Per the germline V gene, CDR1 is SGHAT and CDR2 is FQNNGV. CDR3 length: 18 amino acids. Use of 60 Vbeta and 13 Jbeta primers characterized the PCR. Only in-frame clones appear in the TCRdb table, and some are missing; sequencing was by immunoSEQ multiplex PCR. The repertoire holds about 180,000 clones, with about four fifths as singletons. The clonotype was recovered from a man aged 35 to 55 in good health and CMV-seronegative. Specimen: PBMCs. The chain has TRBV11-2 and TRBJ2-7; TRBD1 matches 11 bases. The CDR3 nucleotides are TGTGCCAGCAGCTTAAGATACAGGGGGGACAGGGGGGCCTACGAGCAGTACTTC. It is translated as CASSLRYRGDRGAYEQYF.